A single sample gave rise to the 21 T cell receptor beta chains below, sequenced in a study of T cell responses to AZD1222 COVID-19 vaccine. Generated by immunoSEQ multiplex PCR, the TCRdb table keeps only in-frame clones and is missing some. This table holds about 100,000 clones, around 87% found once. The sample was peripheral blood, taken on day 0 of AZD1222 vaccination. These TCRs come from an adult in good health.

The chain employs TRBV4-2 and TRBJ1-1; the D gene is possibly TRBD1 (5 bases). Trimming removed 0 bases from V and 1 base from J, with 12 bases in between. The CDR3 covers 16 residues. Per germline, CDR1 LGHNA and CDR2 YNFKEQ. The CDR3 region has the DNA TGTGCCAGCAGCCAAGAGAGCAGGGTTCGGAACACTGAAGCTTTCTTT. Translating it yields CASSQESRVRNTEAFF.

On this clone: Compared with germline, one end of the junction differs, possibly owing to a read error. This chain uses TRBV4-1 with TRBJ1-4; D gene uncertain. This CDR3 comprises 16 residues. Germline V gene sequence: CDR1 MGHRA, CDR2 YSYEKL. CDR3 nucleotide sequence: TGCGCCAGCACCCAATTCGAAAGGATAACTAATGAAAAACTGTTTTTT. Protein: CASTQFERITNEKLFF.

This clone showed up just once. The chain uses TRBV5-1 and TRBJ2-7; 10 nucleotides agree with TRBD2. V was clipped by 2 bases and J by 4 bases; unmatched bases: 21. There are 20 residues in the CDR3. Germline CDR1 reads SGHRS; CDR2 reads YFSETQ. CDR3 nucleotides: TGCGCCAGCAGCTTTGGTATGTCGCGGAGCGGGGGGGCCGGGGAATACGAGCAGTACTTC. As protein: CASSFGMSRSGGAGEYEQYF. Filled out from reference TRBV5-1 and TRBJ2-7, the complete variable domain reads KAGVTQTPRYLIKTRGQQVTLSCSPISGHRSVSWYQQTPGQGLQFLFEYFSETQRNKGNFPGRFSGRQFSNSRSEMNVSTLELGDSALYLCASSFGMSRSGGAGEYEQYFGPGTRLTVT.

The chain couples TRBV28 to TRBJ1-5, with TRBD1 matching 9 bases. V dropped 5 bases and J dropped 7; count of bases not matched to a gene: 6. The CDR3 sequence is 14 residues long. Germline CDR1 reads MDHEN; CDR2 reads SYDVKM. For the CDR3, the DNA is TGTGCCAGCAGTACAGGGGGCGCAGGACAGCCCCAGCATTTT. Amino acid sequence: CASSTGGAGQPQHF.

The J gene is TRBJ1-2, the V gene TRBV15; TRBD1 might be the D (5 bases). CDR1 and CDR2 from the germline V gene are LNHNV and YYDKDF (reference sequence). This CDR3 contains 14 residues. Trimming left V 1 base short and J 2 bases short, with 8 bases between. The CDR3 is CATSRGGWNYGYTF. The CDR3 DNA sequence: TGTGCCACCAGCAGAGGGGGCTGGAACTATGGCTACACCTTC.

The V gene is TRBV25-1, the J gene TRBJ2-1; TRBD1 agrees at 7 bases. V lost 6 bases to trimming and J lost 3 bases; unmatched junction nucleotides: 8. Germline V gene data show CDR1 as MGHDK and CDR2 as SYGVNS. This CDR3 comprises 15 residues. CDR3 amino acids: CASRIDRAGYNEQFF. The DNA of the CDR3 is TGTGCCAGCAGAATCGACAGGGCCGGCTACAATGAGCAGTTCTTC.

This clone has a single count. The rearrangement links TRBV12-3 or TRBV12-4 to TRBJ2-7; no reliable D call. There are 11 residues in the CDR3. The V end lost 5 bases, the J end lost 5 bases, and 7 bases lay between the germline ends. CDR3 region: CASSTRDEQYF. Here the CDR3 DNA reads TGTGCCAGCAGTACAAGGGACGAGCAGTACTTC.

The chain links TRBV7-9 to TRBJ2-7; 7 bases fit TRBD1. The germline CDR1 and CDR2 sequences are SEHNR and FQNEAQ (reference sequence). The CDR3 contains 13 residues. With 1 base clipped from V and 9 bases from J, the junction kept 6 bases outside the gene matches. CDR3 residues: CASSLEGAGAQYF. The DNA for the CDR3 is TGTGCCAGCAGCTTAGAGGGGGCTGGGGCGCAGTACTTC.

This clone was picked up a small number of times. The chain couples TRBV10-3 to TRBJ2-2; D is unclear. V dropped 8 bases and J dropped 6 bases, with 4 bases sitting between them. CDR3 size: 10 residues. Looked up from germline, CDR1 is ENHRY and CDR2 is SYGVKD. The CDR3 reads CAIGSGELFF. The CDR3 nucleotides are TGTGCCATCGGCTCCGGGGAGCTGTTTTTT.

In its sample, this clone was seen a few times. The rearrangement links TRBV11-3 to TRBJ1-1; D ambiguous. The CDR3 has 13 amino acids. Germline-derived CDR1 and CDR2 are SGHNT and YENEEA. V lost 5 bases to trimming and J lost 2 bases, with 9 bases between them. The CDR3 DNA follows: TGTGCCAGCAGCATCGACGGAAACACTGAAGCTTTCTTT. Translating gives CASSIDGNTEAFF.

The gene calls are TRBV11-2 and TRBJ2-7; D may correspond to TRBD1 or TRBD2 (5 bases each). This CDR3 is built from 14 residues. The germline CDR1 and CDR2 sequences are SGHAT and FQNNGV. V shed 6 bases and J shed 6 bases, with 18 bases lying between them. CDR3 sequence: CASRILLQGAEQYF. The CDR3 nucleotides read TGTGCCAGCAGGATATTGCTTCAGGGAGCCGAGCAGTACTTC.

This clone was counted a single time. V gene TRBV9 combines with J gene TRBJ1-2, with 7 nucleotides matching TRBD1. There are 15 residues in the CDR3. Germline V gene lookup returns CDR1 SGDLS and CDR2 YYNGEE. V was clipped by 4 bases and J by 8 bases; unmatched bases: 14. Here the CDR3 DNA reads TGTGCCAGCAGCTTACATACAGGGGATGGAGCCGGCTACACCTTC. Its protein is CASSLHTGDGAGYTF.

In DNA, the CDR3 is TGTGCCAGCGCGCGCGAGGGAGGACAGCCCCAGTTCTTC. The encoded protein is CASAREGGQPQFF. This chain uses TRBV12-3 or TRBV12-4 with TRBJ2-1; D might be TRBD1 or TRBD2, each matching 6 bases. V shed 8 bases and J shed 13 bases, with 21 bases lying between them. This CDR3 has 13 residues.

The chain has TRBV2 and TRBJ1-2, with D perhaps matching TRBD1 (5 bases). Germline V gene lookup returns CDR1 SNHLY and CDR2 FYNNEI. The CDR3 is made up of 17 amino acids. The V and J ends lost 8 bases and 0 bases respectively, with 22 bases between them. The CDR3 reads CASLYGLGGEANYGYTF. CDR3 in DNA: TGTGCCAGCCTTTACGGACTGGGAGGGGAAGCTAACTATGGCTACACCTTC.

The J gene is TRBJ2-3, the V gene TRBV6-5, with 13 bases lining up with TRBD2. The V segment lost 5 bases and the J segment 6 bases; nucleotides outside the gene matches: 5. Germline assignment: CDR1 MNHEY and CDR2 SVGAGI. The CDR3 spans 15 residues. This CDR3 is CASSPPGLAGDTQYF. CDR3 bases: TGTGCCAGCAGTCCTCCGGGACTAGCGGGGGATACGCAGTATTTT.

The chain's CDR3 is CASSLYPTNTEAFF. CDR3 nucleotide sequence: TGTGCCAGCAGCTTATATCCCACGAACACTGAAGCTTTCTTT. This chain connects TRBV7-9 to TRBJ1-1; no reliable D call. This CDR3 comprises 14 residues. V was shortened by 2 bases and J by 1 base, with 8 bases between the two germline ends. Per the germline V gene, CDR1 is SEHNR and CDR2 is FQNEAQ (reference sequence).

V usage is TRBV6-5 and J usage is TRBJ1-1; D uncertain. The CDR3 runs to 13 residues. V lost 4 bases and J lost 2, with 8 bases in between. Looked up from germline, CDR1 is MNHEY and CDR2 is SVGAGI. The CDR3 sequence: CASSLEGNTEAFF. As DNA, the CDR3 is TGTGCCAGCAGTTTGGAAGGAAACACTGAAGCTTTCTTT.

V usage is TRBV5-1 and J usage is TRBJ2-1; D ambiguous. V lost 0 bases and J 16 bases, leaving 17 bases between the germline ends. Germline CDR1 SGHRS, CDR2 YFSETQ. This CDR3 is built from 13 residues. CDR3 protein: CASSLGPGSMEFF. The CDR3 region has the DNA TGCGCCAGCAGCTTGGGTCCAGGTTCTATGGAATTCTTC.

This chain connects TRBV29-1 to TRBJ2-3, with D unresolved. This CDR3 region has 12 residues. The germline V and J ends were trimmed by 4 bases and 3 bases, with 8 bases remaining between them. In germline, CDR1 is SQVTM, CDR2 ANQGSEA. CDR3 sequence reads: CSVAKGTDTQYF. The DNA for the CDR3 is TGCAGCGTTGCTAAGGGAACAGATACGCAGTATTTT.

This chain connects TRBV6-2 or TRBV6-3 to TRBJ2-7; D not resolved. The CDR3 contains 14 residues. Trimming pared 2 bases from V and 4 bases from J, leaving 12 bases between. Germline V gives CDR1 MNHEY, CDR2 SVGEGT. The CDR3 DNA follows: TGTGCCAGCAGTTACGGGCAAGTGGCGTACGAGCAGTACTTC. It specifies CASSYGQVAYEQYF.

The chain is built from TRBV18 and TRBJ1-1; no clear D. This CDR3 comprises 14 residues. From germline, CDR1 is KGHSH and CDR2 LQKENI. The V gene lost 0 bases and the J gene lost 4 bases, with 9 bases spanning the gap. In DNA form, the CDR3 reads TGTGCCAGCTCACCACCGGACGGGAGCACTGAAGCTTTCTTT. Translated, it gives CASSPPDGSTEAFF.